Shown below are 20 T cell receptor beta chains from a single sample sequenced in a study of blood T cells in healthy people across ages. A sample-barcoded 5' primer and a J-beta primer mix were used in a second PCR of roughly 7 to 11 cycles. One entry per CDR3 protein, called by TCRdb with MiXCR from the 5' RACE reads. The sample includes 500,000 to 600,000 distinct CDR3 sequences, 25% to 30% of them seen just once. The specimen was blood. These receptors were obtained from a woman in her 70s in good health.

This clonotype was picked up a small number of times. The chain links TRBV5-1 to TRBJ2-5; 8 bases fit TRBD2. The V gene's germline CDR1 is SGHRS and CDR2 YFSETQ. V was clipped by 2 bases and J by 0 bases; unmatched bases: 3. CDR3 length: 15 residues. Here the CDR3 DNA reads TGCGCCAGCAGCTTTTATAGCGGGGACCAAGAGACCCAGTACTTC. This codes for CASSFYSGDQETQYF.

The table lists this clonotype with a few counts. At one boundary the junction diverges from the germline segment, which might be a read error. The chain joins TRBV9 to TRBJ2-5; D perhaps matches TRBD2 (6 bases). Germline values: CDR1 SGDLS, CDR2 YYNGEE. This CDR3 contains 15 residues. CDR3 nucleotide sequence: TGCGCCAGCAGCGGTACCCTAGCGCACCAAGAGACCCAGTACTTC. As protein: CASSGTLAHQETQYF.

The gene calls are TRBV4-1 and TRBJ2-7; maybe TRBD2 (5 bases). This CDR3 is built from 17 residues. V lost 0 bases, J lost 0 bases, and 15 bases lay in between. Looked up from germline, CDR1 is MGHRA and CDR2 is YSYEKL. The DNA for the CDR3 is TGCGCCAGCAGCCAAGACTCATGGATAGGGAGCTCCTACGAGCAGTACTTC. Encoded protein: CASSQDSWIGSSYEQYF.

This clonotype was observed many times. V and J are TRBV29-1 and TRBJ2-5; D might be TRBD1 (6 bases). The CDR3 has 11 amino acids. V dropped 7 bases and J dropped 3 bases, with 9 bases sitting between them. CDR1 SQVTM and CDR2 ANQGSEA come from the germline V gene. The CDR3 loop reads CSARTEETQYF. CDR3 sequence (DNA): TGCAGCGCCAGGACAGAAGAGACCCAGTACTTC. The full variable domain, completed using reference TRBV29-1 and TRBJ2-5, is SAVISQKPSRDICQRGTSLTIQCQVDSQVTMMFWYRQQPGQSLTLIATANQGSEATYESGFVIDKFPISRPNLTFSTLTVSNMSPEDSSIYLCSARTEETQYFGPGTRLLVL.

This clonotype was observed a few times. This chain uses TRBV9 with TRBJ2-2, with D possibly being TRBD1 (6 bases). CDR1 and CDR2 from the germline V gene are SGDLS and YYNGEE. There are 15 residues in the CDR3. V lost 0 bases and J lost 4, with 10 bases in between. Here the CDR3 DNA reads TGTGCCAGCAGCGTAGGGGGGCGTAGCACCGGGGAGCTGTTTTTT. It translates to CASSVGGRSTGELFF.

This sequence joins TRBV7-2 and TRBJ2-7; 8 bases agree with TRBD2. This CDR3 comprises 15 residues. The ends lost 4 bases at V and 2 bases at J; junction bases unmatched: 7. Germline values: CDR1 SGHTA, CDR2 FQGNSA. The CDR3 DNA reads TGTGCCAGCAGCTCATCCCGGCGGGGGGCCTACGAGCAGTACTTC. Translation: CASSSSRRGAYEQYF.

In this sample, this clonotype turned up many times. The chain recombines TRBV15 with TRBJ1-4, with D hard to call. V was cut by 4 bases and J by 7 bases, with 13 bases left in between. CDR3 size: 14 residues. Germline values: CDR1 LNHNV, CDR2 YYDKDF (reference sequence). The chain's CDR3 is CATSNSRGREKLFF. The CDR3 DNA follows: TGTGCCACCAGCAACTCTCGAGGGCGTGAAAAACTGTTTTTT.

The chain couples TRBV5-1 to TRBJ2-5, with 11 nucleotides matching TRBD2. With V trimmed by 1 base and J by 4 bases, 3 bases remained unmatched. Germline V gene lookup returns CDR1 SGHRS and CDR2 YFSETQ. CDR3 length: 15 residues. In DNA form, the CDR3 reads TGCGCCAGCAGCTTGTCTCTAGCGGGGGGAGAGACCCAGTACTTC. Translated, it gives CASSLSLAGGETQYF.

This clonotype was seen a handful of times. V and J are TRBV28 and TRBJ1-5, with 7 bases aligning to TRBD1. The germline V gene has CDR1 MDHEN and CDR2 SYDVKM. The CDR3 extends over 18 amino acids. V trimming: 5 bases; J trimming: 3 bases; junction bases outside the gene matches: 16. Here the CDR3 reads CASSLLVGRDSSNQPQHF. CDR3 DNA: TGTGCCAGCAGTCTACTCGTGGGCAGGGACAGTTCCAATCAGCCCCAGCATTTT.

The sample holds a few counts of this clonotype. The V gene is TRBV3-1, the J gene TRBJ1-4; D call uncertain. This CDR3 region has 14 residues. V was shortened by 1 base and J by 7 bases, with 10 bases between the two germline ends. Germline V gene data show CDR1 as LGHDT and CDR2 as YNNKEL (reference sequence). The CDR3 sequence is CASSQGSAREKLFF. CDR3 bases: TGTGCCAGCAGCCAAGGCTCAGCCCGTGAAAAACTGTTTTTT.

CDR3 in DNA: TGCAGTGCTAGAGTCAGCACTCAAGAGACCCAGTACTTC. This encodes CSARVSTQETQYF. V is TRBV20-1 and J is TRBJ2-5, with no clear D. Germline V gene sequence: CDR1 DFQATT, CDR2 SNEGSKA (reference sequence). This CDR3 comprises 13 residues. Trimming shortened V by 1 base and J by 2 bases, and 8 bases separated the two germline ends.

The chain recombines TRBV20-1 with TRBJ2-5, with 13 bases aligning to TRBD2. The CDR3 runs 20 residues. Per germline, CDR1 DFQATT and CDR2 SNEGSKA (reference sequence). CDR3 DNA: TGCAGCGTTGAGGGGCGGACCCCAGGGACTAGCGGGGTATACGGGGGGACCCAGTACTTC. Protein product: CSVEGRTPGTSGVYGGTQYF.

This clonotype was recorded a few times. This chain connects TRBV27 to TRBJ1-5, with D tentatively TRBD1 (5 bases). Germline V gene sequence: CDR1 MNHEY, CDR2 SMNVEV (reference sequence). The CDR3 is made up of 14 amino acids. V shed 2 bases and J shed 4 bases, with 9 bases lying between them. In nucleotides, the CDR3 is TGTGCCAGCAGTTTAAACGGGGGGAATCAGCCCCAGCATTTT. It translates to CASSLNGGNQPQHF.

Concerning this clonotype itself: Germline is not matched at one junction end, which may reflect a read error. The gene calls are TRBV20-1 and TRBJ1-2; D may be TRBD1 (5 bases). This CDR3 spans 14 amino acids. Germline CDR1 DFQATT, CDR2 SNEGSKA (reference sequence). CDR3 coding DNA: TGCAGCGCTAGGAGAGGGGCCTCGCCTGATGGCTACACCTTC. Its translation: CSARRGASPDGYTF.

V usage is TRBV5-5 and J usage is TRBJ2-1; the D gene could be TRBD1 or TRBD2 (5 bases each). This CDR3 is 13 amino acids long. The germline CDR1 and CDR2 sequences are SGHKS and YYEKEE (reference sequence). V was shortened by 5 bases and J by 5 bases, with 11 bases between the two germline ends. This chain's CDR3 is CASRRGPNNEQFF. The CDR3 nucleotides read TGTGCCAGCAGACGGGGCCCCAACAATGAGCAGTTCTTC. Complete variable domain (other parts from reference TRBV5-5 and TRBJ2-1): DAGVTQSPTHLIKTRGQQVTLRCSPISGHKSVSWYQQVLGQGPQFIFQYYEKEERGRGNFPDRFSARQFPNYSSELNVNALLLGDSALYLCASRRGPNNEQFFGPGTRLTVL.

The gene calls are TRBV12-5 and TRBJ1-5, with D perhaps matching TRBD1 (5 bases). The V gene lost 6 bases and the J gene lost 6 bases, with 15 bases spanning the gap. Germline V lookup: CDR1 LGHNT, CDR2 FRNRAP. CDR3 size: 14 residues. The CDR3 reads CASGLSLGVQPQHF. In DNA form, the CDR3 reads TGTGCTAGTGGCCTATCACTGGGGGTTCAGCCCCAGCATTTT.

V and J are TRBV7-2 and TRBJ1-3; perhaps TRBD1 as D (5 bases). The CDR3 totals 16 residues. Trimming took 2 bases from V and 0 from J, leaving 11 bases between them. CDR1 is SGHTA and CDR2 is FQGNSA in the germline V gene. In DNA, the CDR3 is TGTGCCAGCAGCTTAAAACAGGCGTACTCTGGAAACACCATATATTTT. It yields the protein CASSLKQAYSGNTIYF.

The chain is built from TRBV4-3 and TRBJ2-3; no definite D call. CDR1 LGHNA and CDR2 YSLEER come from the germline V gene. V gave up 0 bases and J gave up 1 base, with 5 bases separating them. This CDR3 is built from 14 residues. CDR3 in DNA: TGCGCCAGCAGCCAAGACGTTGGCACAGATACGCAGTATTTT. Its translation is CASSQDVGTDTQYF.

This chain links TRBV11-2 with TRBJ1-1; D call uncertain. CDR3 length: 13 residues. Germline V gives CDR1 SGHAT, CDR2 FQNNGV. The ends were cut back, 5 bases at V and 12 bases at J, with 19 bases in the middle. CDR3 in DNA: TGTGCCAGCAGCCCCCCGATTCGGGTCGAGACTTTCTTT. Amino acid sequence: CASSPPIRVETFF.

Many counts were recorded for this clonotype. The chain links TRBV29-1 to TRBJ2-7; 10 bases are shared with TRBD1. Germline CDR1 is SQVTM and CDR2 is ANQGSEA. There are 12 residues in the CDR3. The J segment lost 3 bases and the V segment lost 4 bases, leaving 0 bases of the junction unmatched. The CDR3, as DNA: TGCAGCGTTGGGACAGGGGGCTACGAGCAGTACTTC. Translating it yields CSVGTGGYEQYF.